These 27 T cell receptor beta chains originate from one sample sequenced in a study of cytomegalovirus exposure and HLA in healthy donors. Researchers ran the PCR with 60 Vbeta and 13 Jbeta primers. Libraries were prepared by immunoSEQ multiplex PCR; TCRdb keeps only in-frame clonotypes and omits some of them. The data contain over 150,000 clones, around 82% of them singletons. The sample taken for sequencing was PBMCs. The receptors stem from a man aged 45-65 years in good health and CMV-seropositive.

This chain joins TRBV4-3 and TRBJ1-2; 7 nucleotides align to TRBD1. CDR1 is LGHNA, CDR2 YSLEER, per germline. The ends lost 1 base at V and 4 bases at J; junction bases unmatched: 9. CDR3 length equals 16 residues. The CDR3 here is CASSQGADRFSYGYTF. CDR3 sequence (DNA): TGCGCCAGCAGCCAAGGGGCGGACAGGTTTAGCTATGGCTACACCTTC.

CDR3 sequence (DNA): TGTGCCAGCAGCGTAGGGCAGGGGAGAGCCCCAGGAGAGACCCAGTACTTC. This translates into CASSVGQGRAPGETQYF. The chain carries TRBV9 and TRBJ2-5, with D maybe TRBD1 (6 bases). Trimming pared 0 bases from V and 4 bases from J, leaving 19 bases between. This CDR3 spans 17 amino acids. CDR1 and CDR2 from the germline V gene are SGDLS and YYNGEE.

V is TRBV5-1 and J is TRBJ1-1, with D hard to call. This CDR3 is built from 14 residues. The germline CDR1 and CDR2 sequences are SGHRS and YFSETQ. V shed 1 base and J shed 1 base, with 8 bases lying between them. Here the CDR3 reads CASSLFDKNTEAFF. The CDR3 DNA sequence: TGCGCCAGCAGCTTGTTTGACAAGAACACTGAAGCTTTCTTT.

This clone has more than one count but fewer than ten. V gene TRBV19 combines with J gene TRBJ1-6; 9 positions agree with TRBD1. With V trimmed by 5 bases and J by 8 bases, 7 bases remained unmatched. The CDR3 is made up of 15 amino acids. Per germline, CDR1 LNHDA and CDR2 SQIVND (reference sequence). Here the CDR3 reads CASSGSGTGYSPLHF. The CDR3 region has the DNA TGTGCCAGTAGTGGATCCGGGACAGGGTATTCACCCCTCCACTTT.

This clone has just one count. The rearrangement uses TRBV2 and TRBJ1-4; 8 bases map to TRBD1. Germline CDR1 reads SNHLY; CDR2 reads FYNNEI. V was pared by 6 bases and J by 7 bases, with 7 bases of the junction left unmatched. This CDR3 is 14 amino acids long. The CDR3 reads CASSYDRGGEKLFF. For the CDR3, the DNA is TGTGCCAGCAGCTATGACAGGGGAGGTGAAAAACTGTTTTTT.

This clone appeared a single time. This chain joins TRBV18 and TRBJ2-1, with 9 bases fitting TRBD1. V gave up 4 bases and J gave up 8 bases; unmatched junction bases: 9. From germline, CDR1 is KGHSH and CDR2 LQKENI. The CDR3 consists of 15 residues. Here the CDR3 DNA reads TGTGCCAGCTCACAAAGGGACAGGGATTCCCATGAGCAGTTCTTC. This sequence encodes CASSQRDRDSHEQFF.

This chain links TRBV10-3 with TRBJ1-2; maybe TRBD1 (6 bases). Germline assignment: CDR1 ENHRY and CDR2 SYGVKD. Trimming removed 2 bases from V and 4 bases from J, with 14 bases in between. This CDR3 has 15 amino acids. CDR3 sequence: CAISETQQGRYGYTF. CDR3 nucleotide sequence: TGTGCCATCAGTGAGACCCAACAGGGCCGCTATGGCTACACCTTC.

The chain is built from TRBV5-6 and TRBJ2-1; 8 bases are shared with TRBD1. This CDR3 region has 12 residues. V was pared by 4 bases and J by 16 bases, with 10 bases of the junction left unmatched. Germline V lookup: CDR1 SGHDT, CDR2 YYEEEE. CDR3: CASSQWTGSFFF. The CDR3 DNA sequence: TGTGCCAGCAGCCAGTGGACAGGGTCGTTTTTCTTC.

This clone was seen only once. The rearrangement uses TRBV28 and TRBJ1-5; no clear D. CDR3 length equals 17 residues. Trimming shortened V by 2 bases and J by 1 base, and 15 bases separated the two germline ends. Germline V CDR1 and CDR2: MDHEN, SYDVKM. The CDR3: CASSLGGDMGSNQPQHF. The CDR3 region has the DNA TGTGCCAGCAGTTTAGGAGGAGACATGGGGAGCAATCAGCCCCAGCATTTT.

This chain joins TRBV9 and TRBJ2-7; possible D gene TRBD2, 6 bases. V was clipped by 3 bases and J by 6 bases, with 22 bases between them. The CDR3 spans 16 residues. CDR1 SGDLS and CDR2 YYNGEE come from the germline V gene. The CDR3 DNA reads as TGTGCCAGCAGCGCGATAGCGGAAGCCAGAGTGGGCGAGCAGTACTTC. Protein sequence: CASSAIAEARVGEQYF.

In the case of this clone: No conserved phenylalanine or tryptophan ends this CDR3, so it is likely a read error. The limits of the CDR3 on the DNA are not certain, so only TCRdb's listed CDR3 is given. The genes are TRBV10-3 and TRBJ1-4; the table's TRBD1 call for D was not verified on the DNA. In germline, CDR1 is ENHRY, CDR2 SYGVKD. The CDR3 is 8 amino acids long, termini counted. The CDR3 is CAIRDRVQ.

This clone was recorded a few times. V gene TRBV19 combines with J gene TRBJ1-1; 8 bases are a match to TRBD1. CDR3 length: 15 residues. The V gene's germline CDR1 is LNHDA and CDR2 SQIVND (reference sequence). The V gene end was trimmed by 0 bases and the J gene end by 4 bases; junction bases not matched to a gene: 4. The CDR3 spells CASSIDGTGGTEAFF. CDR3 bases: TGTGCCAGTAGTATAGATGGAACAGGGGGCACTGAAGCTTTCTTT.

In DNA form, the CDR3 reads TGTGCCAGCAGTAGACAGTCAATGAACACTGAAGCTTTCTTT. Translating it yields CASSRQSMNTEAFF. The chain is built from TRBV6-5 and TRBJ1-1; TRBD1 is a possible D gene (5 bases). This CDR3 contains 14 residues. V was pared by 5 bases and J by 0 bases, with 10 bases between. Germline CDR1 and CDR2: MNHEY and SVGAGI.

This chain links TRBV4-2 with TRBJ1-6, with D perhaps TRBD1 (5 bases). CDR1 is LGHNA, CDR2 YNFKEQ, per germline. CDR3 length equals 15 residues. V lost 3 bases and J lost 12, with 18 bases in between. The CDR3 DNA reads TGTGCCAGCAGCCAGCGGGACTCCCCGGTGTTACCCCTCCACTTT. Encoded protein: CASSQRDSPVLPLHF.

The chain carries TRBV6-1 and TRBJ2-1, with D tentatively TRBD2 (5 bases). The V gene's germline CDR1 is MNHNS and CDR2 SASEGT. The CDR3 length is 17 residues. Trimming cost V 4 bases and J 5 bases, with 21 bases left between them. The CDR3 nucleotides are TGTGCCAGCAGTGCCCTAGGTGAGGACTTAACAAACAATGAGCAGTTCTTC. The encoded protein is CASSALGEDLTNNEQFF.

The chain couples TRBV7-2 to TRBJ2-5; 10 nucleotides agree with TRBD1. With the DNA end fitting TRBJ2-7 better, the J assignment may be wrong. Germline V gene sequence: CDR1 SGHTA, CDR2 FQGNSA. This CDR3 spans 15 amino acids. CDR3 sequence reads: CASSLGQGSSYEQYF. The CDR3, as DNA: TGTGCCAGCAGCTTGGGACAGGGGAGCTCCTACGAGCAGTACTTC.

J is TRBJ2-5 and V is TRBV6-5, with 9 nucleotides matching TRBD1. The CDR3 sequence is 14 residues long. Germline CDR1 and CDR2: MNHEY and SVGAGI. Trimming at V came to 6 bases and at J to 2 bases, leaving 4 bases not matched to a gene. The CDR3 here is CASRRTGVQETQYF. The CDR3 DNA is TGTGCCAGCAGACGGACAGGGGTTCAAGAGACCCAGTACTTC.

CDR3 region: CASSSGQGTDTQYF. CDR3 DNA: TGTGCCAGCAGCTCCGGACAGGGAACAGATACGCAGTATTTT. The chain links TRBV5-6 to TRBJ2-3; 8 nucleotides line up with TRBD1. Germline CDR1 and CDR2: SGHDT and YYEEEE. Unmatched junction bases numbered 3, after V lost 3 bases and J lost 3 bases. This CDR3 region has 14 residues.

This clone came up once. The chain is built from TRBV6-6 and TRBJ2-1; D remains unclear. The ends were cut back, 2 bases at V and 5 bases at J, with 7 bases in the middle. This CDR3 contains 13 residues. Germline lookup yields CDR1 MNHNY and CDR2 SVGAGI (reference sequence). CDR3 sequence: CASSYPGDNEQFF. DNA for the CDR3: TGTGCCAGCAGTTACCCCGGAGACAATGAGCAGTTCTTC.

The J gene is TRBJ2-2, the V gene TRBV7-9; 11 positions agree with TRBD2. V was pared by 0 bases and J by 3 bases, with 6 bases of the junction left unmatched. This CDR3 region has 18 residues. The germline gives CDR1 SEHNR, CDR2 FQNEAQ (reference sequence). The CDR3 protein is CASSLALAGGEDTGELFF. The CDR3 region has the DNA TGTGCCAGCAGCTTAGCGCTAGCGGGGGGAGAGGACACCGGGGAGCTGTTTTTT.

V gene TRBV19 combines with J gene TRBJ1-2, with D unresolved. V gave up 9 bases and J gave up 8 bases, with 16 bases separating them. The length of the CDR3 is 12 residues. Germline CDR1 is LNHDA and CDR2 is SQIVND (reference sequence). CDR3: CASRTGGWGYTF. The CDR3 nucleotides are TGTGCCAGCAGAACCGGAGGGTGGGGCTACACCTTC. The full variable domain, rest sourced from reference TRBV19 and TRBJ1-2, is DGGITQSPKYLFRKEGQNVTLSCEQNLNHDAMYWYRQDPGQGLRLIYYSQIVNDFQKGDIAEGYSVSREKKESFPLTVTSAQKNPTAFYLCASRTGGWGYTFGSGTRLTVV.

V usage is TRBV4-1 and J usage is TRBJ2-5; D may be TRBD2 (6 bases). V was trimmed by 3 bases and J by 0 bases, leaving 8 bases between them. The CDR3 loop spans 14 amino acids. Germline lookup yields CDR1 MGHRA and CDR2 YSYEKL. Here the CDR3 reads CASSHGTYQETQYF. DNA of the CDR3: TGCGCCAGCAGCCACGGGACTTACCAAGAGACCCAGTACTTC.

This clone was detected once. The chain carries TRBV30 and TRBJ2-5; 10 nucleotides line up with TRBD1. From germline, CDR1 is GTSNPN and CDR2 SVGIG (reference sequence). J was trimmed by 1 base and V by 5 bases; bases with no gene match: 4. The CDR3 has 14 amino acids. The CDR3 coding sequence is TGTGCCTGGGGCCGGGACAGGGGCCAAGAGACCCAGTACTTC. Residues: CAWGRDRGQETQYF.

The rearrangement uses TRBV7-9 and TRBJ2-1; 8 nucleotides line up with TRBD2. This CDR3 has 15 residues. V gave up 5 bases and J gave up 5 bases; unmatched junction bases: 8. Looked up from germline, CDR1 is SEHNR and CDR2 is FQNEAQ (reference sequence). CDR3: CASSPGLAENNEQFF. CDR3 DNA sequence: TGTGCCAGCAGCCCAGGACTAGCAGAGAACAATGAGCAGTTCTTC.

The V call is TRBV30, the J call TRBJ2-1; 9 bases are shared with TRBD2. Trimming cost V 8 bases and J 0 bases; bases outside gene matches: 2. Germline loops: CDR1 GTSNPN, CDR2 SVGIG (reference sequence). The CDR3 is made up of 13 amino acids. The DNA of the CDR3 is TGTGCCCGCGGGGGGGGCTCCTACAATGAGCAGTTCTTC. It specifies CARGGGSYNEQFF.

This chain joins TRBV5-4 and TRBJ2-7, with 9 nucleotides matching TRBD2. The CDR3 runs to 14 residues. CDR1 is SGHNT and CDR2 is YYREEE in the germline V gene (reference sequence). Trimming at V came to 0 bases and at J to 2 bases, leaving 0 bases not matched to a gene. In DNA, the CDR3 is TGTGCCAGCAGCTTGGCTAGCGGGACCTACGAGCAGTACTTC. It specifies CASSLASGTYEQYF.

The J gene is TRBJ2-1, the V gene TRBV7-8, with 9 bases that match TRBD1. V lost 1 base and J lost 5; bases outside the gene matches: 3. Germline loops: CDR1 SGHVS, CDR2 FQNEAQ. The CDR3 spans 15 residues. This CDR3 is CASSLGTGVNNEQFF. The CDR3 DNA follows: TGTGCCAGCAGCTTAGGGACAGGGGTAAACAATGAGCAGTTCTTC.